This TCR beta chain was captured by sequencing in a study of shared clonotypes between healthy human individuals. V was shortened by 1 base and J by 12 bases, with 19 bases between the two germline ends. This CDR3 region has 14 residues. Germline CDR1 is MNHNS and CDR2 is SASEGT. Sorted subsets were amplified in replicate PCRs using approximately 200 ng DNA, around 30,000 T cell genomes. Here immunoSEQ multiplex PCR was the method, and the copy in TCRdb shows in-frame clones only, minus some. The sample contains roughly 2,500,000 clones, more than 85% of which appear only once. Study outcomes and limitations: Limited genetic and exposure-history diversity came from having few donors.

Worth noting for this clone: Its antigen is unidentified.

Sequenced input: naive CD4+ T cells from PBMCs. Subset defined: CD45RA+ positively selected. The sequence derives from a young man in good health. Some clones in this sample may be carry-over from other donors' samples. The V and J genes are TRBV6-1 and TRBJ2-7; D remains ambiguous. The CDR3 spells CASSEGPGRSKVYF. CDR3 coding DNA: TGTGCCAGCAGTGAAGGGCCCGGGCGCTCAAAGGTGTACTTC.